This entry is about one TCR beta chain. This clonotype was counted at least ten times. The antigen it recognizes is unknown. Per-nucleotide qualities are absent, and no much larger clonotype sits a single base away. The data belong to a study of Graves' ophthalmopathy and Graves' hyperthyroidism (dated by TCRdb to 2016 to 2019). For the wider study: Peripheral blood was collected before any treatment was given, at the time of initial diagnosis. To tell Graves' ophthalmopathy apart from Graves' hyperthyroidism, and to predict which patients would progress to ophthalmopathy, the study relied on TCR beta repertoire signatures. In total, over 130 blood samples were TCR-sequenced: some 40 ophthalmopathy, 75 hyperthyroidism and about 17 hyperthyroidism-to-ophthalmopathy patients. To explore V-J signatures distinguishing ophthalmopathy from hyperthyroidism, a discovery set of some 100 patients (roughly 45 ophthalmopathy, 57 stable hyperthyroidism) was enrolled. An independent validation cohort comprised about 20 hyperthyroidism patients and 17 patients who later progressed from hyperthyroidism to ophthalmopathy. In roughly 6 hyperthyroidism patients, T-cell repertoires of thyroid tissue and blood were compared. Once sampling was done, hyperthyroidism patients were given methimazole at a starting dose of 30 mg daily, while ophthalmopathy patients were given high-dose intravenous methylprednisolone.

The CDR3 numbers 18 residues from cysteine through phenylalanine. Solely the CDR3 DNA is kept, with 54 bases framed from the first base. V and J are truncated by 0 bases and 2 bases respectively, leaving an intervening sequence of 23 bases. The germline V gene (reference sequence) specifies DFQATT as CDR1 and SNEGSKA as CDR2. A patient counted as having stable hyperthyroidism if there was no progression to ophthalmopathy within 18 months of follow-up. Hyperthyroidism patients were newly diagnosed, were aged 18 to 65 years, and had a disease duration under 2 months. Patients with other autoimmune diseases, uncontrolled infections, pregnancy or lactation were excluded from the study. Diagnosis was based on clinical symptoms, serum thyroxine, TRAb, thyroid ultrasound and orbital computed tomography. Ficoll-Paque density gradient centrifugation was used to isolate PBMCs from 9.5 to 10 ml of fresh peripheral blood. Total RNA was extracted using Trizol reagent, and RNA quality was checked on an Agilent 2100 Bioanalyzer.

For repertoire sequencing, the TCR beta CDR3 regions were amplified from RNA transcripts. The first round was an RT-PCR using HTBI primers with the Qiagen OneStep RT-PCR kit, and this first round was followed by a second-round multiplex PCR, then size selection and purification. The libraries underwent paired-end sequencing with 100 bp reads on an Illumina HiSeq2000. Per the authors' processing: SOAPnuke was used to process the reads, throwing out any read that had adapters, had uncalled bases, had a mean Phred below 15, or lacked an exact constant-primer or identifier match. High-quality paired reads were merged with COPE v1.2.5. Unique nucleotide sequences were defined as clonotypes and aligned to IMGT TRB V, D and J references using MiTCR v1.1. The analysis was limited to V-J combinations with a frequency above 0.0001, which together covered around 99% of the repertoires. A TCR clonal expansion and chaos score per V-J combination was defined as the ratio of F50 clonal expansion to chaos observed in the TCRdist matrix. Welch's t-statistics and random forest were used to narrow the features down to approximately twelve V-J combinations, which were then fed into a naive Bayes classifier. Thyroid-blood repertoire similarity was quantified with the Morisita-Horn index. TCRdb ran its own pipeline on the public reads, namely fastp trimming at Q25 and MiXCR clone calling, and kept in-frame beta chains. A single entry per CDR3 protein holds the most common genes and DNA from its merged rows. The V and J calls and clone size are TCRdb's, not the authors'. The sample includes some 350,000 distinct CDR3 sequences, with about a sixth observed a single time. About 2.4% of the sample is taken by the ten largest.

Study-wide findings and limitations: In validation, the model predicted ophthalmopathy progression with roughly 68% sensitivity and approximately 75% specificity; 12 predicted patients were CT-confirmed with GO in a median of around 6.5 months. The 13-signature model separated ophthalmopathy from stable hyperthyroidism with approximately 88% sensitivity and almost 84% specificity in cross-validation, and 80%/75% in the test set. Sample size was not statistically predetermined, and group allocation was not concealed from the investigators. Most of the expanded thyroid clonotypes with a frequency above 0.001 were also detected in blood, and it was suggested that the thyroid immune response may be reflected by blood repertoires.

This receptor was identified in an adult woman with stable Graves' hyperthyroidism. The sequence joins TRBV20-1 to TRBJ2-7; a tentative D call is TRBD2 (5 bases match). Sequences were obtained from peripheral blood. The DNA reads TGCAGTGCTAGAGATGGAGGCCGCAATTCTCAACTCCCCTACGAGCAGTACTTC. It encodes CSARDGGRNSQLPYEQYF.